The rows below give T cell receptor beta chains drawn from one sample of a study of memory CD4+ T cells and cytomegalovirus serostatus. Repertoires were generated with immunoSEQ multiplex PCR, while TCRdb's copy carries only in-frame clones and drops some. The sample holds 20,000 to 30,000 clones, approximately 75% seen once. The sequenced sample was memory CD4+ T cells from blood. Receptor source: an adult in good health and CMV-seronegative. The CDR3 runs from the conserved cysteine through the conserved F or W. A D gene is named only where the DNA matches it firmly. Where a row states a size, it is once, few, many or the class of an expanded clone; other rows omit it.

D gene	V gene	clone size	J gene	CDR3 protein	CDR3 DNA
-	TRBV6-4	-	TRBJ1-1	CASRRQEGDTEAFF	TGTGCCAGCAGAAGACAGGAAGGGGACACTGAAGCTTTCTTT
-	TRBV4-3	few	TRBJ1-1	CASSQDGRVNTEAFF	TGCGCCAGCAGCCAAGATGGGAGGGTGAACACTGAAGCTTTCTTT
TRBD1	TRBV4-2	-	TRBJ2-7	CASSRDKGAGEQYF	TGTGCCAGCAGCCGTGACAAGGGGGCGGGCGAGCAGTACTTC
-	TRBV7-9	few	TRBJ1-2	CASSWDTYGYTF	TGTGCCAGCAGCTGGGACACGTATGGCTACACCTTC
-	TRBV6-6	-	TRBJ1-2	CASSYFGGGGYTF	TGTGCCAGCAGTTACTTCGGGGGGGGTGGCTACACCTTC
-	TRBV2	-	TRBJ1-1	CASSPLQGVNTEAFF	TGTGCCAGCAGTCCTTTACAGGGAGTGAACACTGAAGCTTTCTTT
-	TRBV6-5	-	TRBJ2-6	CATSVGVAGANVLTF	TGTGCCACCTCGGTCGGCGTCGCCGGGGCCAACGTCCTGACTTTC
-	TRBV18	-	TRBJ2-1	CASSPEVISYNEQFF	TGTGCCAGCTCACCTGAGGTGATCTCCTACAATGAGCAGTTCTTC
-	TRBV28	-	TRBJ2-1	CASSVQQNEQFF	TGTGCCAGCAGTGTACAGCAAAATGAGCAGTTCTTC
-	TRBV7-2	few	TRBJ1-5	CASSSQTLWGPQHF	TGTGCCAGCAGCTCGCAGACGCTTTGGGGGCCCCAGCATTTT
-	TRBV4-1	-	TRBJ1-3	CASSQGGGSAGNTIYF	TGCGCCAGCAGCCAAGGGGGGGGGAGTGCTGGAAACACCATATATTTT
-	TRBV4-2	few	TRBJ1-5	CASSLHPQGYQPQHF	TGTGCCAGCAGCCTTCACCCTCAGGGGTATCAGCCCCAGCATTTT
TRBD1	TRBV9	-	TRBJ2-5	CASSVSGTGGQETQYF	TGTGCCAGCAGCGTTTCCGGGACAGGGGGCCAAGAGACCCAGTACTTC
-	TRBV6-6	-	TRBJ2-7	CASSPQGTLYEQYF	TGTGCCAGCAGTCCACAGGGAACCCTCTACGAGCAGTACTTC
TRBD1	TRBV7-9	few	TRBJ1-2	CASSPGTAHGYTF	TGTGCCAGCAGCCCCGGGACAGCCCATGGCTACACCTTC
-	TRBV25-1	few	TRBJ2-7	CASSETQGRGEQYF	TGTGCCAGCAGTGAAACCCAGGGTAGGGGAGAGCAGTACTTC
-	TRBV4-2	-	TRBJ2-2	CASSQARATGELFF	TGTGCCAGCAGCCAAGCCAGGGCCACCGGGGAGCTGTTTTTT
-	TRBV4-3	-	TRBJ2-2	CASSQAAGTNTGELFF	TGCGCCAGCAGCCAAGCGGCGGGGACGAACACCGGGGAGCTGTTTTTT
-	TRBV4-3	-	TRBJ2-1	CASSPLIGTITEQFF	TGCGCCAGCAGCCCCCTCATAGGCACTATTACTGAGCAGTTCTTC
-	TRBV27	-	TRBJ1-4	CASAGTRTTNEKLFF	TGTGCCAGCGCGGGAACGCGTACAACTAATGAAAAACTGTTTTTT
-	TRBV7-7	-	TRBJ2-7	CASSLEGAGAEQYF	TGTGCTAGCAGCTTAGAGGGGGCGGGGGCCGAGCAGTACTTC
TRBD1	TRBV29-1	-	TRBJ1-2	CSVERGQGRFGYTF	TGCAGCGTTGAAAGGGGGCAGGGGCGCTTTGGCTACACCTTC
-	TRBV10-3	-	TRBJ1-1	CAISEGQGTEAFF	TGTGCCATCAGTGAGGGGCAGGGCACTGAAGCTTTCTTT
-	TRBV6-5	-	TRBJ2-4	CASSYGREGAKNIQYF	TGTGCCAGCAGTTACGGTCGAGAGGGGGCCAAAAACATTCAGTACTTC
TRBD1	TRBV14	-	TRBJ1-2	CASSQLRQGYGYTF	TGTGCCAGCAGCCAACTCAGACAGGGCTATGGCTACACCTTC
-	TRBV6-5	-	TRBJ1-1	CASSYGTLEAFF	TGTGCCAGCAGTTACGGGACTTTAGAAGCTTTCTTT
-	TRBV11-2	-	TRBJ2-7	CASSFGLHYEQYF	TGTGCCAGCAGCTTCGGCCTCCATTACGAGCAGTACTTC
-	TRBV18	-	TRBJ1-6	CASSPGGNNSPLHF	TGTGCCAGCTCACCAGGGGGAAATAATTCACCCCTCCACTTT
-	TRBV5-4	once	TRBJ1-2	CASSLAGSYGYTF	TGTGCCAGCAGCCTGGCTGGGAGCTATGGCTACACCTTC
TRBD1	TRBV5-4	-	TRBJ2-6	CASSGTGIGANVLTF	TGTGCCAGCAGCGGGACAGGGATAGGGGCCAACGTCCTGACTTTC
TRBD2	TRBV7-2	-	TRBJ2-7	CASSSSRLAGGPGYEQYF	TGTGCCAGCAGTTCATCGAGACTAGCGGGAGGGCCCGGCTACGAGCAGTACTTC
-	TRBV7-2	-	TRBJ1-3	CASSFGPGNTIYF	TGTGCCAGCAGCTTTGGGCCCGGAAACACCATATATTTT
-	TRBV7-9	-	TRBJ1-2	CASSVNRDSYTF	TGTGCCAGCAGCGTAAACAGGGACAGCTACACCTTC
TRBD2	TRBV7-2	-	TRBJ2-7	CASSPPAGAAYEQYF	TGTGCCAGCAGCCCTCCAGCGGGGGCGGCCTACGAGCAGTACTTC
-	TRBV7-9	once	TRBJ2-2	CASSAVNTGELFF	TGTGCCAGCAGCGCGGTTAACACCGGGGAGCTGTTTTTT
-	TRBV5-1	-	TRBJ2-5	CASSSPLETQYF	TGCGCCAGCAGTTCCCCACTGGAGACCCAGTACTTC
-	TRBV6-1	-	TRBJ1-5	CASSEVLNQPQHF	TGTGCCAGCAGTGAAGTTTTAAATCAGCCCCAGCATTTT
TRBD2	TRBV5-1	once	TRBJ2-7	CASTIGAGGQMRYEQYF	TGCGCCAGCACAATCGGAGCGGGAGGCCAGATGCGGTACGAGCAGTACTTC
-	TRBV7-7	-	TRBJ2-2	CASSLNTGELFF	TGTGCCAGCAGCTTGAACACCGGGGAGCTGTTTTTT